The T cell receptor beta chain under discussion was sequenced for a study of identical twins. TCRdb re-derived calls from the 5' RACE reads in MiXCR, one entry per CDR3 protein. This sample has 250,000 or so distinct CDR3 sequences, with 5.5% to 7% found just once. The V gene lost 6 bases and the J gene lost 5 bases, with 13 bases spanning the gap. Germline loops: CDR1 MNHNS, CDR2 SASEGT. The CDR3 contains 14 residues. Study results and limitations: Whereas memory repertoires showed no such difference, abundant cord blood beta clonotypes carried fewer insertions.

This clonotype was detected many times. What it binds is not known. Separately, the same data were catalogued under a study of yellow fever vaccine responses in identical twins.

This TCR came from a woman younger than 35 in good health. The chain combines TRBV6-1 with TRBJ2-2; tentatively, D is TRBD1 (5 bases). Sequencing was performed on memory (CD45RO+) T cells sorted from blood. As DNA, the CDR3 is TGTGCCAGCAGATCACCTAGGGGTACCGGGGAGCTGTTTTTT. This codes for CASRSPRGTGELFF.